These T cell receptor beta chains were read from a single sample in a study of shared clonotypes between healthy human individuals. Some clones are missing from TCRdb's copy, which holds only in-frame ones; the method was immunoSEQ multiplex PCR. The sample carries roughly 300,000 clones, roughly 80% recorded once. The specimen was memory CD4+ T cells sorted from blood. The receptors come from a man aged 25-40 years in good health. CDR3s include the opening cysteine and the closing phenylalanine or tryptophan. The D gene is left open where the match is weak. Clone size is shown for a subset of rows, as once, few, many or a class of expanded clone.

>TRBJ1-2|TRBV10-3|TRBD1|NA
CAISEPGQGNYGYTF
TGTGCCATCAGTGAGCCGGGACAGGGAAACTATGGCTACACCTTC
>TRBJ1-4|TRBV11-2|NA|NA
CASSFLGGASEKLFF
TGTGCCAGCAGCTTCCTGGGAGGAGCGTCTGAAAAACTGTTTTTT
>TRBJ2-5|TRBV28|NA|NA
CASSSQETQYF
TGTGCCAGCAGTTCACAAGAGACCCAGTACTTC
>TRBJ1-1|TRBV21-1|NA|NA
CASSKVHPGGTEAFF
TGTGCCAGCAGCAAAGTCCACCCAGGGGGCACTGAAGCTTTCTTT
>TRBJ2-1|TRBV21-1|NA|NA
CASSKALTSGRALEQFF
TGTGCCAGCAGCAAAGCGTTAACTAGCGGGAGGGCCTTAGAGCAGTTCTTC
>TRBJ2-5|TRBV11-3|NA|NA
CASSTGAETQYF
TGTGCCAGCAGCACGGGAGCGGAGACCCAGTACTTC
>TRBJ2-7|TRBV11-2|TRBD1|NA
CASRFDWGPGQTYEQYF
TGTGCCAGCAGATTCGACTGGGGCCCGGGACAGACATACGAGCAGTACTTC
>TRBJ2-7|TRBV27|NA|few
CASSLAPYYEQYF
TGTGCCAGCAGTTTAGCCCCTTACTACGAGCAGTACTTC
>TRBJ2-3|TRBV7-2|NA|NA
CASSNQGLSGQEF
TGTGCCAGCAGCAACCAGGGACTTTCTGGGCAGGAATTT
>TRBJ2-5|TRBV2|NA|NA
CASSDTGQETQYF
TGTGCCAGCAGTGATACGGGACAAGAGACCCAGTACTTC
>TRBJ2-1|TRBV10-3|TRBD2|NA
CAISLLLAGLGNEQFF
TGTGCCATCAGCCTTTTATTAGCGGGATTGGGCAATGAGCAGTTCTTC
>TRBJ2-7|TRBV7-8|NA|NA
CASSLESGAREQYF
TGTGCCAGCAGCTTAGAATCAGGGGCCCGGGAGCAGTACTTC
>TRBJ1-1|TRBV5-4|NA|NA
CASSSPGGEAFF
TGTGCCAGCAGCAGCCCGGGAGGTGAAGCTTTCTTT
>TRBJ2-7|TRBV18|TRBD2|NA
CASSPGTSGRVIYEQYF
TGTGCCAGCTCACCGGGGACTAGCGGGAGGGTGATCTACGAGCAGTACTTC
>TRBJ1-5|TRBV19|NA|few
CASSRRGGEPQHF
TGTGCCAGTAGTCGCCGGGGGGGGGAGCCCCAGCATTTT
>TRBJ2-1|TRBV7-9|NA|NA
CAIRLVLNEQFF
TGCGCCATCAGACTAGTGCTCAATGAGCAGTTCTTC
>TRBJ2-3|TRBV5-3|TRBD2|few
CARSKRLAALLDTQYF
TGTGCCAGAAGCAAAAGACTAGCGGCCTTGTTAGATACGCAGTATTTT
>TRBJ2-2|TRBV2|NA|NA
CASSENRVTGELFF
TGTGCCAGCAGTGAAAATAGAGTCACCGGGGAGCTGTTTTTT
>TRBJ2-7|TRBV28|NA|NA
CASGYYEQYF
TGTGCCAGCGGCTACTACGAGCAGTACTTC
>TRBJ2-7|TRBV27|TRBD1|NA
CASKGQGATYEQYF
TGTGCCAGCAAGGGGCAGGGGGCAACCTACGAGCAGTACTTC
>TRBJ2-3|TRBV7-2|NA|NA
CASSPQDTQYF
TGTGCCAGCAGCCCTCAAGATACGCAGTATTTT
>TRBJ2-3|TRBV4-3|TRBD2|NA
CASSQGTSGHTDTQYF
TGCGCCAGCAGCCAAGGGACTAGCGGCCACACAGATACGCAGTATTTT
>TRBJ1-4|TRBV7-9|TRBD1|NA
CASSAFDREREKLFF
TGTGCCAGCAGCGCTTTTGACAGGGAACGTGAAAAACTGTTTTTT
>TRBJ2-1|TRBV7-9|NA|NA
CASSLIGSEVF
TGTGCCAGCAGCTTAATCGGCTCGGAGGTCTTC
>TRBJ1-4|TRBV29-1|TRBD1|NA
CSVGLPGQGARLLFF
TGCAGCGTTGGCTTGCCGGGACAGGGGGCGCGTCTTCTGTTTTTT
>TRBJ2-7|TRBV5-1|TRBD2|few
CASSLGTSVSYEQYF
TGCGCCAGCAGCTTAGGGACTAGCGTCTCCTACGAGCAGTACTTC
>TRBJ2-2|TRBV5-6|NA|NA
CASSLSGYSTNTGELFF
TGTGCCAGCAGCTTGAGTGGATACTCGACGAACACCGGGGAGCTGTTTTTT
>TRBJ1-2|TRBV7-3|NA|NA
CASSLSAGRDGYYGYTF
TGTGCCAGCAGCCTAAGCGCGGGCAGGGACGGGTACTATGGCTACACCTTC
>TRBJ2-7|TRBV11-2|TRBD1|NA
CASSEDRDEQYF
TGTGCCAGCAGCGAGGACAGGGACGAGCAGTACTTC
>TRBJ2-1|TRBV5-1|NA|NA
CASSLVLALTEQFF
TGCGCCAGCAGCTTGGTCCTAGCCCTCACTGAGCAGTTCTTC
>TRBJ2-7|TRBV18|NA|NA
CASSPTTRQSYEQYF
TGTGCCAGCTCACCAACGACAAGACAGTCCTACGAGCAGTACTTC
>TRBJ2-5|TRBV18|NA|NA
CASSRASLGTQYF
TGTGCCAGCTCACGGGCTAGCTTAGGGACCCAGTACTTC
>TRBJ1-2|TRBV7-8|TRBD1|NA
CASSLKPGQGVGYTF
TGTGCCAGCAGCTTAAAGCCGGGACAGGGGGTGGGCTACACCTTC
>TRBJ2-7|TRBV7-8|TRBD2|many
CASSLGGGLDF
TGTGCCAGCAGCTTAGGCGGGGGTCTGGACTTC
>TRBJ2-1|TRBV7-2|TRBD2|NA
CASSLAGGRTYNEQFF
TGTGCCAGCAGCTTAGCGGGGGGGAGAACCTACAATGAGCAGTTCTTC
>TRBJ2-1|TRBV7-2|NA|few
CASSAMGASAYNEQFF
TGTGCCAGCAGCGCCATGGGGGCTAGCGCGTACAATGAGCAGTTCTTC
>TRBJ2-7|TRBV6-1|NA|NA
CASRTLTGEQYF
TGTGCCAGCAGGACCCTCACGGGCGAGCAGTACTTC
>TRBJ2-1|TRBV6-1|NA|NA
CASSEVGGTTYNEQFF
TGTGCCAGCAGTGAAGTTGGAGGGACCACCTACAATGAGCAGTTCTTC
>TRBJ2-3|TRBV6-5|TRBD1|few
CASSGRDRGTDTQYF
TGTGCCAGCAGTGGCCGGGACAGGGGCACAGATACGCAGTATTTT
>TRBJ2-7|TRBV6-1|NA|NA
CASSESEGGAQVYEQYF
TGTGCCAGCAGTGAAAGTGAGGGGGGAGCACAGGTCTACGAGCAGTACTTC
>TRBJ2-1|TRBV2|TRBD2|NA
CASREQLAGYNEQFF
TGTGCCAGCAGGGAGCAACTAGCGGGATACAATGAGCAGTTCTTC
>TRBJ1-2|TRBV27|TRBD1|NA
CASSLGTGNYGYTF
TGTGCCAGCAGTTTAGGGACAGGGAACTATGGCTACACCTTC
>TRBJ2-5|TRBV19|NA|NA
CASSVQGGSQETQYF
TGTGCCAGTAGTGTACAGGGGGGGTCCCAAGAGACCCAGTACTTC
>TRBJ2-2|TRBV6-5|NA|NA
CASSYLRGNTGELFF
TGTGCCAGCAGTTACCTCAGGGGAAACACCGGGGAGCTGTTTTTT
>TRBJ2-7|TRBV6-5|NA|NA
CASSTTHGREQYF
TGTGCCAGCAGCACGACCCACGGACGGGAGCAGTACTTC
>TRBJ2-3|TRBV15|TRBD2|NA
CATSRERLAGGDTQYF
TGTGCCACCAGCAGAGAACGACTAGCGGGAGGAGATACGCAGTATTTT
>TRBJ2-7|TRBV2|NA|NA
CASTSGGHEQYF
TGTGCCAGCACCTCGGGGGGCCACGAGCAGTACTTC
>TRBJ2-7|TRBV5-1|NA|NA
CASSLGQGSHEQYF
TGCGCCAGCAGCTTGGGGCAGGGGTCTCACGAGCAGTACTTC
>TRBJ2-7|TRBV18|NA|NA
CASSADSLYEQYF
TGTGCCAGCTCAGCGGACAGCCTATACGAGCAGTACTTC
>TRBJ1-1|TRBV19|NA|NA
CASSAPGRGISAFF
TGTGCCAGTAGTGCCCCGGGGAGGGGGATATCGGCTTTCTTT
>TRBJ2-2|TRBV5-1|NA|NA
CASRADAATGELFF
TGCGCCAGCAGGGCGGACGCCGCGACCGGGGAGCTGTTTTTT
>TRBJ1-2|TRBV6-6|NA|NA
CASSHLGRTEGYTF
TGTGCCAGCAGTCACCTCGGACGGACGGAAGGCTACACCTTC
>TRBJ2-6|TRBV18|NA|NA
CASSPPGSSGANVLTF
TGTGCCAGCTCACCACCGGGGAGCTCTGGGGCCAACGTCCTGACTTTC
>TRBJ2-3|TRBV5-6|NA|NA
CASSLRGTDTQYF
TGTGCCAGCAGCTTGCGGGGCACAGATACGCAGTATTTT